One sample yielded the 31 T cell receptor beta chains listed below, sequenced in a study of shared clonotypes between healthy human individuals (dated by TCRdb to the early 2020s). The library came from the immunoSEQ multiplex PCR assay. TCRdb limited this immuneACCESS table to in-frame rearrangements with V and J called. A share of clones is missing; checked studies link under half to unresolved V genes, and the rest is unexplained. The sample includes 1.4 million to 1.5 million clones, with roughly 96% observed a single time. The top ten clonotypes cover roughly 1.2% of the sample. Material: naive CD4+ T cells sorted from blood. The cell subset or site label here, explained by the study, means: CD45RA+ positively selected. These receptors were obtained from a man younger than 45 in good health.

A single count supports this clone. The chain has TRBV5-4 and TRBJ2-7, with D perhaps being TRBD1 or TRBD2 (5 bases each). Per germline, CDR1 SGHNT and CDR2 YYREEE (reference sequence). The CDR3 contains 14 residues. The ends were cut back, 2 bases at V and 11 bases at J, with 20 bases in the middle. CDR3 region: CASSLGRGRSVEYF. CDR3 bases: TGTGCCAGCAGCTTAGGCCGGGGCCGGTCGGTCGAGTACTTC.

This rearrangement joins TRBV6-5 to TRBJ2-3; 13 nucleotides align to TRBD2. The CDR3 extends over 15 amino acids. Germline CDR1 reads MNHEY; CDR2 reads SVGAGI. V lost 6 bases, J lost 5 bases, and 5 bases stayed unmatched. The CDR3 DNA reads as TGTGCCAGCAGCCGGACTAGCGGGAGAGGAGATACGCAGTATTTT. Amino acid sequence: CASSRTSGRGDTQYF.

A single count supports this clone. This chain joins TRBV15 and TRBJ1-4, with TRBD1 identical over 7 bases. The CDR3 loop spans 16 amino acids. Germline assignment: CDR1 LNHNV and CDR2 YYDKDF (reference sequence). V dropped 4 bases and J dropped 5; count of bases not matched to a gene: 10. This chain's CDR3 is CATSTSGTAKNEKLFF. The DNA for the CDR3 is TGTGCCACCAGCACCTCTGGGACAGCAAAAAATGAAAAACTGTTTTTT.

This clone was found once. The chain recombines TRBV11-2 with TRBJ2-1, with D perhaps matching TRBD2 (5 bases). CDR1 and CDR2 (germline): SGHAT, FQNNGV. The ends were cut back, 4 bases at V and 8 bases at J, with 9 bases in the middle. This CDR3 is built from 12 residues. CDR3 amino acids: CASSSLGYEQFF. The CDR3 coding sequence is TGTGCCAGCAGCTCACTAGGCTATGAGCAGTTCTTC.

This clone was detected only once. This chain links TRBV4-1 with TRBJ2-1, with 8 bases aligning to TRBD1. The CDR3 has 15 residues. The V segment lost 1 base and the J segment 5 bases; nucleotides outside the gene matches: 4. CDR1 MGHRA and CDR2 YSYEKL come from the germline V gene. CDR3 sequence reads: CASSQVGTGNNEQFF. DNA of the CDR3: TGCGCCAGCAGCCAAGTAGGGACAGGAAACAATGAGCAGTTCTTC.

The CDR3 loop reads CASSSIAGDSYNEQFF. CDR3 sequence (DNA): TGTGCCAGCAGCTCCATAGCGGGCGACTCCTACAATGAGCAGTTCTTC. The V and J genes are TRBV11-2 and TRBJ2-1; 7 nucleotides agree with TRBD2. Trimming removed 4 bases from V and 0 bases from J; junction bases left unmatched: 6. Germline V gene lookup returns CDR1 SGHAT and CDR2 FQNNGV. The CDR3 contains 16 residues. The entire variable domain, with the rest obtained from reference TRBV11-2 and TRBJ2-1, is as follows: EAGVAQSPRYKIIEKRQSVAFWCNPISGHATLYWYQQILGQGPKLLIQFQNNGVVDDSQLPKDRFSAERLKGVDSTLKIQPAKLEDSAVYLCASSSIAGDSYNEQFFGPGTRLTVL.

The table lists this clone with a few counts. The rearrangement uses TRBV2 and TRBJ1-5; D not resolved. CDR1 and CDR2 from the germline V gene are SNHLY and FYNNEI. Trimming pared 1 base from V and 9 bases from J, leaving 13 bases between. The CDR3 runs 14 residues. CDR3 DNA: TGTGCCAGCAGTGAAGGTAGTGGAGAGCGGCCCCAGCATTTT. This codes for CASSEGSGERPQHF.

The rearrangement uses TRBV5-4 and TRBJ2-5, with TRBD1 as a possible D gene (5 bases). Germline assignment: CDR1 SGHNT and CDR2 YYREEE (reference sequence). The germline V and J ends were trimmed by 0 bases and 1 base, with 7 bases remaining between them. The CDR3 is made up of 14 amino acids. The CDR3 protein is CASSLADSQETQYF. CDR3 DNA sequence: TGTGCCAGCAGCTTGGCCGACAGCCAAGAGACCCAGTACTTC. Combining the CDR3 with reference TRBV5-4 and TRBJ2-5 gives the whole variable domain ETGVTQSPTHLIKTRGQQVTLRCSSQSGHNTVSWYQQALGQGPQFIFQYYREEENGRGNFPPRFSGLQFPNYSSELNVNALELDDSALYLCASSLADSQETQYFGPGTRLLVL.

The chain uses TRBV6-1 and TRBJ1-2; D call uncertain. This CDR3 is 12 amino acids long. The germline V gene encodes CDR1 MNHNS and CDR2 SASEGT. Deletions cut 5 bases from V and 4 bases from J, with 8 bases between. CDR3 in amino acids: CASSISSYGYTF. The CDR3 region has the DNA TGTGCCAGCAGTATCTCGTCCTATGGCTACACCTTC.

This chain links TRBV4-1 with TRBJ1-2; 7 nucleotides match TRBD1. V dropped 4 bases and J dropped 4; count of bases not matched to a gene: 3. Germline V gene data show CDR1 as MGHRA and CDR2 as YSYEKL. The CDR3 length is 13 residues. Written as DNA, the CDR3 is TGCGCCAGCAGCCGGGACAGAACCTATGGCTACACCTTC. Its translation is CASSRDRTYGYTF.

The chain joins TRBV28 to TRBJ1-2; no clear D. The germline V and J ends were trimmed by 7 bases and 4 bases, with 16 bases remaining between them. From germline, CDR1 is MDHEN and CDR2 SYDVKM. The CDR3 has 14 amino acids. The CDR3 region is CASINPGAPYGYTF. The CDR3 nucleotides are TGTGCCAGCATTAACCCGGGAGCGCCCTATGGCTACACCTTC.

The sample holds one count of this clone. The chain carries TRBV7-9 and TRBJ1-5; D is undetermined. CDR1 SEHNR and CDR2 FQNEAQ come from the germline V gene (reference sequence). Trimming removed 5 bases from V and 0 bases from J, with 8 bases in between. The CDR3 covers 14 residues. CDR3 amino acids: CASSRAGSNQPQHF. The DNA for the CDR3 is TGTGCCAGCAGCCGGGCTGGTAGCAATCAGCCCCAGCATTTT.

The CDR3 spells CASSRGTGRLNQPQHF. CDR3 DNA sequence: TGTGCCAGCAGCCGTGGGACGGGAAGATTGAATCAGCCCCAGCATTTT. The rearrangement uses TRBV7-2 and TRBJ1-5; a weak D match, TRBD1 (5 bases). Trimming left V 5 bases short and J 4 bases short, with 18 bases between. Germline V gives CDR1 SGHTA, CDR2 FQGNSA. CDR3 length: 16 amino acids.

This clone was seen just once. This rearrangement joins TRBV4-1 to TRBJ2-6, with 7 positions matching TRBD2. V dropped 8 bases and J dropped 0; count of bases not matched to a gene: 10. The CDR3 contains 17 residues. The germline gives CDR1 MGHRA, CDR2 YSYEKL. CDR3 amino acids: CASSLLGGSSGANVLTF. The CDR3 DNA reads as TGCGCCAGCTCTCTACTGGGGGGGAGCTCTGGGGCCAACGTCCTGACTTTC.

The V call is TRBV9, the J call TRBJ1-4; D is ambiguous. The V end lost 0 bases, the J end lost 7 bases, and 10 bases lay between the germline ends. Per the germline V gene, CDR1 is SGDLS and CDR2 is YYNGEE. CDR3 length: 14 residues. The CDR3: CASSVGPLTEKLFF. Written as DNA, the CDR3 is TGTGCCAGCAGCGTAGGCCCCCTTACTGAAAAACTGTTTTTT. Filled out from reference TRBV9 and TRBJ1-4, the complete variable domain reads DSGVTQTPKHLITATGQRVTLRCSPRSGDLSVYWYQQSLDQGLQFLIQYYNGEERAKGNILERFSAQQFPDLHSELNLSSLELGDSALYFCASSVGPLTEKLFFGSGTQLSVL.

This chain links TRBV5-1 with TRBJ1-1; D not resolved. V gave up 0 bases and J gave up 1 base, with 7 bases separating them. Germline V gene sequence: CDR1 SGHRS, CDR2 YFSETQ. The CDR3 runs 14 residues. CDR3 region: CASSLEEKNTEAFF. Here the CDR3 DNA reads TGCGCCAGCAGCTTGGAGGAAAAGAACACTGAAGCTTTCTTT.

V usage is TRBV7-8 and J usage is TRBJ1-5; tentative D call: TRBD1 (5 bases). Germline V lookup: CDR1 SGHVS, CDR2 FQNEAQ. The CDR3 covers 17 residues. Trimming took 2 bases from V and 3 from J, leaving 17 bases between them. CDR3 residues: CASSLNYAGRLNQPQHF. CDR3 nucleotide sequence: TGTGCCAGCAGCTTAAATTACGCGGGACGGCTCAATCAGCCCCAGCATTTT.

This clone was seen just once. The chain has TRBV6-1 and TRBJ1-1; possible D gene TRBD1, 5 bases. V was cut by 6 bases and J by 0 bases, with 14 bases left in between. Germline V CDR1 and CDR2: MNHNS, SASEGT. CDR3 length equals 15 residues. CDR3 bases: TGTGCCAGCAGGTCGGGACCGCATATGAACACTGAAGCTTTCTTT. This encodes CASRSGPHMNTEAFF.

To note about this clone: Other nucleotide sequences from this sample produce the same CDR3. V usage is TRBV6-5 and J usage is TRBJ2-1, with a possible D match to TRBD2 (6 bases). The CDR3 totals 13 residues. Per germline, CDR1 MNHEY and CDR2 SVGAGI. Deletions cut 1 base from V and 6 bases from J, with 7 bases between. The CDR3 here is CASSYLGGNEQFF. CDR3 nucleotide sequence: TGTGCCAGCAGTTACTTGGGGGGCAATGAGCAGTTCTTC.

The gene calls are TRBV18 and TRBJ2-2; D is unresolved. CDR1 and CDR2 from the germline V gene are KGHSH and LQKENI. Trimming pared 2 bases from V and 6 bases from J, leaving 10 bases between. The CDR3 has 14 amino acids. CDR3 sequence (DNA): TGTGCCAGCTCACCATACGGTCTAGCCGGGGAGCTGTTTTTT. This translates into CASSPYGLAGELFF.

A single count supports this clone. V gene TRBV6-6 combines with J gene TRBJ2-5; TRBD1 aligns across 9 bases. Germline trimming cut 1 base from V and 2 bases from J; bases unmatched to any gene: 2. CDR1 is MNHNY and CDR2 is SVGAGI in the germline V gene (reference sequence). The CDR3 contains 15 residues. CDR3 residues: CASSYLGQGQETQYF. As DNA, the CDR3 is TGTGCCAGCAGTTACTTGGGACAGGGTCAAGAGACCCAGTACTTC.

This chain connects TRBV27 to TRBJ2-1; 10 bases are shared with TRBD2. The ends lost 5 bases at V and 8 bases at J; junction bases unmatched: 9. Germline lookup yields CDR1 MNHEY and CDR2 SMNVEV (reference sequence). This CDR3 is built from 15 residues. The CDR3 loop is CASSLAGALIDEQFF. The CDR3 nucleotides read TGTGCCAGCAGTCTAGCGGGAGCCCTTATCGATGAGCAGTTCTTC.

J is TRBJ1-2 and V is TRBV6-5; no clear D gene. CDR3 length equals 16 residues. CDR1 MNHEY and CDR2 SVGAGI come from the germline V gene. With 0 bases removed from V and 7 bases from J, the gap between germline ends came to 18 bases. The CDR3, as DNA: TGTGCCAGCAGTTACTCGAGATGGAACGTTGGAAGTGGCTACACCTTC. This translates into CASSYSRWNVGSGYTF.

The chain recombines TRBV30 with TRBJ1-4, with 7 nucleotides matching TRBD1. Germline V lookup: CDR1 GTSNPN, CDR2 SVGIG (reference sequence). V lost 4 bases and J lost 5; bases outside the gene matches: 7. The CDR3 consists of 14 residues. Here the CDR3 reads CAWNGDSNNEKLFF. The CDR3 DNA sequence: TGTGCCTGGAACGGGGACAGTAACAATGAAAAACTGTTTTTT.

The V call is TRBV7-8, the J call TRBJ1-5; D gene unclear. Between the trimmed V and J ends, which lost 1 base and 5 bases, there was a span of 6 bases. The germline V gene has CDR1 SGHVS and CDR2 FQNEAQ. The CDR3 length is 13 residues. The CDR3 loop is CASSLVLDQPQHF. In nucleotides, the CDR3 is TGTGCCAGCAGCTTAGTTCTAGATCAGCCCCAGCATTTT.

The genes are TRBV18 and TRBJ1-3; the D is unclear. Germline values: CDR1 KGHSH, CDR2 LQKENI. The CDR3 spans 18 residues. V shed 4 bases and J shed 3 bases, with 22 bases lying between them. CDR3: CASSQITSFGVSGNTIYF. The CDR3 region has the DNA TGTGCCAGCTCACAAATTACATCGTTTGGGGTCAGTGGAAACACCATATATTTT. Using reference TRBV18 and TRBJ1-3 for the parts outside the CDR3, the full variable domain is NAGVMQNPRHLVRRRGQEARLRCSPMKGHSHVYWYRQLPEEGLKFMVYLQKENIIDESGMPKERFSAEFPKEGPSILRIQQVVRGDSAAYFCASSQITSFGVSGNTIYFGEGSWLTVV.

This CDR3 reads CASIGQGRTYGYTF. CDR3 DNA: TGTGCCAGCATAGGACAGGGACGCACCTATGGCTACACCTTC. V gene TRBV28 combines with J gene TRBJ1-2, with 8 bases aligning to TRBD1. V was pared by 7 bases and J by 4 bases, with 8 bases of the junction left unmatched. The CDR3 length is 14 residues. Germline CDR1 reads MDHEN; CDR2 reads SYDVKM.

This sequence joins TRBV5-4 and TRBJ2-3; 9 bases agree with TRBD2. J gave up 0 bases and V 8 bases, and 16 bases lay outside the gene matches. Germline V gene data show CDR1 as SGHNT and CDR2 as YYREEE (reference sequence). The CDR3 consists of 18 residues. CDR3 sequence: CASGLAGTPASSTDTQYF. The CDR3 DNA follows: TGTGCCAGTGGGCTAGCGGGAACCCCCGCCTCTAGCACAGATACGCAGTATTTT. Full variable domain (remainder filled in from reference TRBV5-4 and TRBJ2-3): ETGVTQSPTHLIKTRGQQVTLRCSSQSGHNTVSWYQQALGQGPQFIFQYYREEENGRGNFPPRFSGLQFPNYSSELNVNALELDDSALYLCASGLAGTPASSTDTQYFGPGTRLTVL.

J is TRBJ1-2 and V is TRBV5-1; D is unresolved. V shed 0 bases and J shed 4 bases, with 10 bases lying between them. Germline V gene sequence: CDR1 SGHRS, CDR2 YFSETQ. The CDR3 length is 14 residues. CDR3 nucleotide sequence: TGCGCCAGCAGCTTGGCGCGGGATGGCTATGGCTACACCTTC. Its protein is CASSLARDGYGYTF.

The genes are TRBV5-8 and TRBJ2-7; 7 nucleotides match TRBD1. The CDR3 has 17 residues. CDR1 SGHTS and CDR2 YDEGEE come from the germline V gene. With V trimmed by 4 bases and J by 0 bases, 13 bases remained unmatched. CDR3 residues: CASSVLHRGMSSYEQYF. CDR3 nucleotides: TGTGCCAGCAGCGTTTTACACAGGGGTATGAGCTCCTACGAGCAGTACTTC.

The J gene is TRBJ2-1, the V gene TRBV15; 11 bases are a match to TRBD1. In germline, CDR1 is LNHNV, CDR2 YYDKDF (reference sequence). The CDR3 loop spans 16 amino acids. V gave up 1 base and J gave up 3 bases; unmatched junction bases: 2. The CDR3 bases are TGTGCCACCAGCAGAGTAGGGACAGGGGGCTACAATGAGCAGTTCTTC. It is translated as CATSRVGTGGYNEQFF.